The 11 T cell receptor beta chains below all came from one sample that was sequenced in a study of T cells after yellow fever vaccination. TCRdb reprocessed the 5' RACE reads with MiXCR, giving one entry per CDR3 protein. Among more than 75,000 distinct CDR3 sequences listed, more than 7.5% were seen once. Here the sequenced sample was CD8+ T cells not binding an NS4B(214-222) dextramer, sorted from PBMCs, taken approximately 15 days after the first yellow fever vaccination. These TCRs come from a man in his late teens or twenties who received the YFV17D yellow fever vaccine.

V is TRBV18 and J is TRBJ2-7; a weak D match, TRBD1 (6 bases). The V and J ends lost 0 bases and 3 bases respectively, with 15 bases between them. The CDR3 length is 16 residues. Germline loops: CDR1 KGHSH, CDR2 LQKENI. The CDR3 nucleotides are TGTGCCAGCTCACCACCCCTAGTGGGGGCGGTCTACGAGCAGTACTTC. It encodes CASSPPLVGAVYEQYF. Together with reference TRBV18 and TRBJ2-7, the CDR3 gives the full variable domain: NAGVMQNPRHLVRRRGQEARLRCSPMKGHSHVYWYRQLPEEGLKFMVYLQKENIIDESGMPKERFSAEFPKEGPSILRIQQVVRGDSAAYFCASSPPLVGAVYEQYFGPGTRLTVT.

The V gene is TRBV27, the J gene TRBJ1-2; D might be TRBD1 (5 bases). The CDR3 covers 15 residues. Germline-derived CDR1 and CDR2 are MNHEY and SMNVEV (reference sequence). V was cut by 5 bases and J by 2 bases, with 15 bases left in between. Here the CDR3 DNA reads TGTGCCAGCAGTCTCCACGGGGGGAGGAACTATGGCTACACCTTC. Translated: CASSLHGGRNYGYTF.

This clonotype was recorded a few times. This chain links TRBV5-6 with TRBJ1-3; D not resolved. V gave up 7 bases and J gave up 4 bases, with 9 bases separating them. The CDR3 consists of 12 residues. Looked up from germline, CDR1 is SGHDT and CDR2 is YYEEEE. The CDR3 nucleotides are TGTGCCAGCCGAAACCCCGGAAACACCATATATTTT. As protein: CASRNPGNTIYF. Supplemented by reference TRBV5-6 and TRBJ1-3, the full variable domain reads DAGVTQSPTHLIKTRGQQVTLRCSPKSGHDTVSWYQQALGQGPQFIFQYYEEEERQRGNFPDRFSGHQFPNYSSELNVNALLLGDSALYLCASRNPGNTIYFGEGSWLTVV.

CDR3 in amino acids: CASSPQRARYEQYF. Written as DNA, the CDR3 is TGTGCCAGCAGTCCCCAGCGAGCTCGGTACGAGCAGTACTTC. The V call is TRBV6-1, the J call TRBJ2-7; no reliable D call. The CDR3 has 14 residues. The V and J ends lost 5 bases and 4 bases respectively, with 15 bases between them. Germline-derived CDR1 and CDR2 are MNHNS and SASEGT.

CDR3 DNA: TGCGCCAGCAGCCAAAAGTGGGTTCCCGGGGAGCTGTTTTTT. Encoded protein: CASSQKWVPGELFF. This rearrangement joins TRBV4-3 to TRBJ2-2; D ambiguous. In germline, CDR1 is LGHNA, CDR2 YSLEER. The CDR3 is 14 amino acids. Trimming removed 2 bases from V and 6 bases from J, with 10 bases in between.

This chain joins TRBV6-5 and TRBJ1-1, with D unclear. The CDR3 loop spans 13 amino acids. Germline V gene data show CDR1 as MNHEY and CDR2 as SVGAGI. The ends were cut back, 2 bases at V and 1 base at J, with 5 bases in the middle. CDR3 DNA: TGTGCCAGCAGTTACAAATCGAACACTGAAGCTTTCTTT. Protein sequence: CASSYKSNTEAFF.

This clonotype has only a few counts. The CDR3 DNA follows: TGCAGCGTTGAACTAGCGGGCTTTAGCTCCTACAATGAGCAGTTCTTC. Encoded protein: CSVELAGFSSYNEQFF. The chain has TRBV29-1 and TRBJ2-1; TRBD2 agrees at 8 bases. The CDR3 has 16 amino acids. J was trimmed by 0 bases and V by 2 bases; bases with no gene match: 6. Germline values: CDR1 SQVTM, CDR2 ANQGSEA.

The chain employs TRBV12-3 or TRBV12-4 and TRBJ1-5; TRBD1 is a possible D gene (5 bases). V was cut by 3 bases and J by 7 bases, with 22 bases left in between. CDR3 length equals 17 residues. CDR3 in amino acids: CASSLWGVSVVGQPQHF. The DNA of the CDR3 is TGTGCCAGCAGTTTGTGGGGCGTTAGTGTGGTTGGCCAGCCCCAGCATTTT.

This clonotype appeared a few times. The chain recombines TRBV4-3 with TRBJ2-7; 10 bases agree with TRBD2. The CDR3 runs 15 residues. V was pared by 1 base and J by 4 bases, with 4 bases of the junction left unmatched. Germline CDR1 LGHNA, CDR2 YSLEER. The CDR3 DNA is TGCGCCAGCAGCCAAGCAAGCGGGGGGGGATACGAGCAGTACTTC. This sequence encodes CASSQASGGGYEQYF.

This clonotype showed up just a few times. V gene TRBV20-1 combines with J gene TRBJ2-4; 12 bases are a match to TRBD2. The length of the CDR3 is 14 residues. The germline V gene has CDR1 DFQATT and CDR2 SNEGSKA (reference sequence). V shed 5 bases, J shed 9 bases, and the junction held 8 bases outside the gene matches. CDR3 region: CSAQLAGGPFIQYF. In DNA, the CDR3 is TGCAGTGCTCAGCTAGCGGGGGGGCCGTTCATTCAGTACTTC.

Written as DNA, the CDR3 is TGTGCCAGCAGCTTAATAGACGGGGAGGTATACAATGAGCAGTTCTTC. Its translation is CASSLIDGEVYNEQFF. The V call is TRBV7-9, the J call TRBJ2-1, with D perhaps TRBD2 (6 bases). Trimming cost V 2 bases and J 4 bases, with 15 bases left between them. In germline, CDR1 is SEHNR, CDR2 FQNEAQ (reference sequence). The CDR3 length is 16 residues.